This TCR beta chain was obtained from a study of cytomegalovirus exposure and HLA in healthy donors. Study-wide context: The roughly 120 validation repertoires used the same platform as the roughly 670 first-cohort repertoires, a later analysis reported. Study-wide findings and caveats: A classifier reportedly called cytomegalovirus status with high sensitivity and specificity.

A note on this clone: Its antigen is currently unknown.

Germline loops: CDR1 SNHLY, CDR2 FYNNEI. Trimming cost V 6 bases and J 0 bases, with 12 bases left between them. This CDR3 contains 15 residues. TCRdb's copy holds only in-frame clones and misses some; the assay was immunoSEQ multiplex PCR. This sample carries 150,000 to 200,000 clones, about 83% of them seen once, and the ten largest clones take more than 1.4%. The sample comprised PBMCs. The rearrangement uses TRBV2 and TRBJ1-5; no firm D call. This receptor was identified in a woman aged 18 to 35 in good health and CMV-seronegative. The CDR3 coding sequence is TGTGCCAGCAGGGCGGAGAAGGTTAGCAATCAGCCCCAGCATTTT. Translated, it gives CASRAEKVSNQPQHF.